This section outlines one T cell receptor beta chain sequence together with its context. TCRdb ran MiXCR on the 5' RACE reads and lists one entry per CDR3 protein. The repertoire holds about 1.7 million distinct CDR3 sequences, less than 40% seen once, with around 0.25% in the top ten. This specimen belongs to a study of identical twins. The receptor was derived from a newborn girl in good health. Sample: cord blood.

The CDR3 reads CAIRGTGRDEAFF. In nucleotides, the CDR3 is TGTGCCATCAGGGGGACGGGGAGAGATGAAGCTTTCTTT. The chain uses TRBV6-5 and TRBJ1-1; 7 nucleotides match TRBD1. Germline-derived CDR1 and CDR2 are MNHEY and SVGAGI. This CDR3 comprises 13 residues. The V gene end was trimmed by 10 bases and the J gene end by 7 bases; junction bases not matched to a gene: 12.